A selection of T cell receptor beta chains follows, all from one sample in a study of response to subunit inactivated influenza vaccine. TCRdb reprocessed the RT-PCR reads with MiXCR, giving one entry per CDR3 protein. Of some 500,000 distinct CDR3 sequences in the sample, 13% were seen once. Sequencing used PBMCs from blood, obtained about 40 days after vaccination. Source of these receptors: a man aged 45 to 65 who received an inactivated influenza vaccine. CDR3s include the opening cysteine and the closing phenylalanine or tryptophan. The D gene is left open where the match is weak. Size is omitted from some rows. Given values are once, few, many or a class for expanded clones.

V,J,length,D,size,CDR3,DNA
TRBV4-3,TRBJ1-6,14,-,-,CASSQARGSAPLHF,TGCGCCAGCAGCCAAGCCAGGGGCAGTGCACCCCTCCACTTT
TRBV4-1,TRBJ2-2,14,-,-,CASRGPSNTGELFF,TGCGCCAGCCGGGGACCATCGAACACCGGGGAGCTGTTTTTT
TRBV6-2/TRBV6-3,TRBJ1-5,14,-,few,CASSQYNSNQPQHF,TGTGCCAGCAGTCAATACAACAGCAATCAGCCCCAGCATTTT
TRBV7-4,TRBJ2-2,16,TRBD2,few,CASSFRLARNTGELFF,TGTGCCAGCAGCTTCAGACTAGCGAGGAACACCGGGGAGCTGTTTTTT
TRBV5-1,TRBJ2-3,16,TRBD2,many,CASSLVAGGFTDTQYF,TGCGCCAGCAGCTTGGTCGCGGGGGGTTTCACAGATACGCAGTATTTT
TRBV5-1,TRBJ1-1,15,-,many,CASSFEADSTSEAFF,TGCGCCAGCAGCTTTGAGGCAGATTCAACCTCTGAAGCTTTCTTT
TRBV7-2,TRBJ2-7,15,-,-,CASSSSGTLSYEQYF,TGTGCCAGCAGCTCTTCCGGGACACTTTCCTACGAGCAGTACTTC
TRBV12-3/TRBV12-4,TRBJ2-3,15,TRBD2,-,CATNPHGGVKDTQYF,TGTGCCACCAATCCTCATGGGGGGGTTAAAGATACGCAGTATTTT
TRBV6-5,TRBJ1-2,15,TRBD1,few,CASSYPPGQGGGYTF,TGTGCCAGCAGTTACCCTCCGGGACAGGGGGGCGGCTACACCTTC
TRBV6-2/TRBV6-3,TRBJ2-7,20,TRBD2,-,CASSPTGGRGVMRLSYEQYF,TGTGCCAGCAGCCCGACTGGGGGGCGGGGGGTCATGAGGTTATCCTACGAGCAGTACTTC
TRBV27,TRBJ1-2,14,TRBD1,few,CASSFDRANYGYTF,TGTGCCAGCAGTTTCGACAGGGCTAACTATGGCTACACCTTC
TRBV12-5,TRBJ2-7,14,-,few,CASGTAAASLEQYF,TGTGCTAGTGGTACCGCGGCCGCGTCCCTCGAGCAGTACTTC
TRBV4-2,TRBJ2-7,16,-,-,CASSQEGGPSTYEQYF,TGTGCCAGCAGCCAAGAAGGGGGGCCGAGTACCTACGAGCAGTACTTC
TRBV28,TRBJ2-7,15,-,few,CASRRPNSPSYEQYF,TGTGCCAGCAGGCGTCCGAATAGCCCATCCTACGAGCAGTACTTC
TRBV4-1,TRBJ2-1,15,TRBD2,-,CASSRGTIQYNEQFF,TGCGCCAGCAGCCGCGGGACTATCCAATACAATGAGCAGTTCTTC
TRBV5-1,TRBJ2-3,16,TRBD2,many,CASSLQGREGADTQYF,TGCGCCAGCAGCTTACAGGGGCGGGAGGGCGCAGATACGCAGTATTTT
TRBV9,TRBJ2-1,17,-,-,CASSVGVGAYSYNEQFF,TGTGCCAGCAGCGTGGGTGTGGGAGCGTACTCCTACAATGAGCAGTTCTTC